The rows below give T cell receptor beta chains drawn from one sample of a study of shared clonotypes between healthy human individuals. Sequencing used immunoSEQ multiplex PCR; TCRdb keeps in-frame clones, though not all of them. Of fewer than 1 million clones listed, 90% to 97% are singletons. Sequencing was performed on naive CD8+ T cells sorted from blood. These receptor sequences come from a man between 25 and 39 years old in good health. The CDR3 runs from the conserved cysteine through the conserved F or W. The D gene is left open where the match is weak. Clone size is not always given. Where it is, it says once, few, many or a class for expanded clones.

TRBV11-3	TRBJ2-7	TRBD2	.	TGTGCCAGCAGCCTAACCGGGGGGTACGAGCAGTACTTC	CASSLTGGYEQYF
TRBV6-5	TRBJ1-5	.	.	TGTGCCAGCAGTTACTCGGTTGGTCAGCCCCAGCATTTT	CASSYSVGQPQHF
TRBV4-3	TRBJ2-2	TRBD1	.	TGCGCCAGCAGCCAGTTTCGGACAGGGGGCGTGTTTAGTGGCACCGGGGAGCTGTTTTTT	CASSQFRTGGVFSGTGELFF
TRBV4-1	TRBJ1-1	.	.	TGCGCCAGCAGCCAACTCCAGGGCTCTGAAGCTTTCTTT	CASSQLQGSEAFF
TRBV11-2	TRBJ2-7	.	.	TGTGCCAGCAGCTACTGGGGGGTTATCTCCTACGAGCAGTACTTC	CASSYWGVISYEQYF
TRBV4-1	TRBJ1-4	.	.	TGCGCCAGCAGCCAAGAATTTCCAGTTCCTAATGAAAAACTGTTTTTT	CASSQEFPVPNEKLFF
TRBV28	TRBJ1-5	.	.	TGTGCCAGCAGTTTACTGGGGAATAGCAATCAGCCCCAGCATTTT	CASSLLGNSNQPQHF
TRBV29-1	TRBJ1-1	.	.	TGCAGCGTTGTGTCCGGGAACACTGAAGCTTTCTTT	CSVVSGNTEAFF
TRBV19	TRBJ2-1	TRBD2	.	TGTGCCAGTAGGGGAGCGGGAAGCTCCTACAATGAGCAGTTCTTC	CASRGAGSSYNEQFF
TRBV28	TRBJ2-1	TRBD1	.	TGTGCCAGCAGTAACAGGGGCCCCTACAATGAGCAGTTCTTC	CASSNRGPYNEQFF
TRBV7-8	TRBJ1-1	.	.	TGTGCCAGCAGCTTGCCCGGCGGCACTGAAGCTTTCTTT	CASSLPGGTEAFF
TRBV9	TRBJ2-3	TRBD2	few	TGTGCCAGCAGCGTGACTAGCGGCACAGATACGCAGTATTTT	CASSVTSGTDTQYF
TRBV7-9	TRBJ2-7	TRBD2	.	TGTGCCAGCAGCTTATTACGGACTAGCGGGAGTTCCCTCGGCGAGCAGTACTTC	CASSLLRTSGSSLGEQYF
TRBV29-1	TRBJ2-2	.	.	TGCAGCGTTGAAGACATGGTATCGGGCACCGGGGAGCTGTTTTTT	CSVEDMVSGTGELFF
TRBV27	TRBJ1-2	.	.	TGTGCCAGCAGTTCAAAGCTGCGGGGGGCTTTGGGCTACACCTTC	CASSSKLRGALGYTF
TRBV29-1	TRBJ2-7	.	.	TGCAGCGCCGAGGGGACCTCCTACGAGCAGTACTTC	CSAEGTSYEQYF
TRBV15	TRBJ2-2	.	.	TGTGCCACCAGCAGAGATCTTGGGGTTGGCACCGGGGAGCTGTTTTTT	CATSRDLGVGTGELFF
TRBV7-9	TRBJ2-5	TRBD1	.	TGTGCCAGCAGCCCTACTCCGACAGGGGGCAGGGAGACCCAGTACTTC	CASSPTPTGGRETQYF
TRBV7-3	TRBJ2-3	.	.	TGTGCCAGCAGCCCCACGGGACACTCCACAGATACGCAGTATTTT	CASSPTGHSTDTQYF
TRBV14	TRBJ2-3	.	.	TGTGCCAGCAGCCATTCTCTACGGGCCCGGGCAGATAAAAGCACAGATACGCAGTATTTT	CASSHSLRARADKSTDTQYF
TRBV5-5	TRBJ1-5	.	.	TGTGCCAGCAGCTCGTCGGGAGATCTGATAAATCAGCCCCAGCATTTT	CASSSSGDLINQPQHF
TRBV9	TRBJ2-7	.	.	TGTGCCAGCAGCCCCACGACAGGCTACGAGCAGTACTTC	CASSPTTGYEQYF
TRBV19	TRBJ1-5	TRBD1	.	TGTGCCAGTCGTACAGGGGCGAATAGCAATCAGCCCCAGCATTTT	CASRTGANSNQPQHF
TRBV30	TRBJ2-1	.	.	TGTGCCTGGAGTGGGGCTAGTCCCAATGAGCAGTTCTTC	CAWSGASPNEQFF
TRBV27	TRBJ2-1	.	.	TGTGCCAGCAGCACACGACAGAGCTCCTACAATGAGCAGTTCTTC	CASSTRQSSYNEQFF
TRBV7-2	TRBJ2-3	.	.	TGTGCCAGCAGCCCGATTCTACAGACGAACACAGATACGCAGTATTTT	CASSPILQTNTDTQYF
TRBV5-1	TRBJ2-3	TRBD2	.	TGCGCCAGCAGCCCAGGACTAGCGGGAGTCCCAGATACGCAGTATTTT	CASSPGLAGVPDTQYF
TRBV9	TRBJ2-2	.	.	TGTGCCAGCAGCGTAAGGGGGGCGCCCGGGGAGCTGTTTTTT	CASSVRGAPGELFF
TRBV5-6	TRBJ2-7	TRBD1	.	TGTGCCAGCAGCCCCCTCGGACAGGGTTTGAGTGAGCAGTACTTC	CASSPLGQGLSEQYF